What follows describes a single TCR beta chain. Its target is unknown. Assay: immunoSEQ multiplex PCR; the TCRdb copy retains only in-frame clones and omits some. The sample records about 80,000 clones, around 90% being singletons. CDR3 size: 15 residues. With 0 bases removed from V and 2 bases from J, the gap between germline ends came to 6 bases. Germline CDR1 SGHNT, CDR2 YYREEE (reference sequence). This entry is derived from a study of graft-versus-host responses after intestinal transplantation. Study results and limitations: Across patients carrying graft-donor T cell macrochimerism, allografts held high graft-versus-host to host-versus-graft clonal ratios.

The receptor comes from a human donor who received an intestinal transplant. The material was unstimulated CD4+ T cells sorted from spleen or lymph node cells, obtained before intestinal transplant. V is TRBV5-4 and J is TRBJ1-6; D might be TRBD1 (6 bases). CDR3 amino acids: CASSLDRAYNSPLHF. CDR3 in DNA: TGTGCCAGCAGCTTGGACAGGGCCTATAATTCACCCCTCCACTTT.